The 22 T cell receptor beta chains given below trace back to one sample, sequenced in a study of CD8+CD57+ T cells in acquired aplastic anemia. The template used for profiling TCR beta VDJ and CDR3 was genomic DNA. TCRdb fed the reads into MiXCR, producing one record per CDR3 protein. The sample carries 200,000 to 250,000 distinct CDR3 sequences, 65% recorded once. Patients selected for sequencing had displayed CD8+CD57+ cell expansion by flow cytometry. The sample was sorted CD4+, CD8+, or CD8+CD57+ T cells (not recorded which) from PBMCs. Receptor source: a human donor with aplastic anemia.

This clonotype appeared a few times. The rearrangement uses TRBV7-8 and TRBJ2-1; 7 bases fit TRBD2. The germline gives CDR1 SGHVS, CDR2 FQNEAQ. This CDR3 contains 15 residues. With V trimmed by 2 bases and J by 4 bases, 5 bases remained unmatched. Here the CDR3 reads CASSLRGRRYNEQFF. Written as DNA, the CDR3 is TGTGCCAGCAGCTTACGCGGGAGAAGGTACAATGAGCAGTTCTTC.

This chain uses TRBV2 with TRBJ2-5; 9 bases are a match to TRBD2. Looked up from germline, CDR1 is SNHLY and CDR2 is FYNNEI. V dropped 3 bases and J dropped 4; count of bases not matched to a gene: 9. This CDR3 spans 16 amino acids. This CDR3 reads CASSDPLAGLPETQYF. In DNA form, the CDR3 reads TGTGCCAGCAGTGACCCCCTAGCGGGATTACCAGAGACCCAGTACTTC.

The genes are TRBV24-1 and TRBJ2-7, with a tentative D call TRBD1 (6 bases). Germline assignment: CDR1 KGHDR and CDR2 SFDVKD. V was pared by 4 bases and J by 2 bases, with 14 bases between. The CDR3 totals 15 residues. The CDR3 region is CATSDPQGFPYEQYF. For the CDR3, the DNA is TGTGCCACCAGTGACCCCCAGGGGTTTCCCTACGAGCAGTACTTC.

This chain links TRBV15 with TRBJ1-5, with TRBD1 identical over 7 bases. This CDR3 has 19 residues. The V segment lost 0 bases and the J segment 2 bases; nucleotides outside the gene matches: 13. Per germline, CDR1 LNHNV and CDR2 YYDKDF (reference sequence). The CDR3 DNA reads as TGTGCCACCAGCAGAGATATCGAGCGTTGGGACAGACGCAATCAGCCCCAGCATTTT. Translating it yields CATSRDIERWDRRNQPQHF.

The rearrangement joins TRBV5-5 to TRBJ2-7; the D is unclear. The CDR3 is made up of 11 amino acids. V was clipped by 5 bases and J by 2 bases, with 5 bases between them. Germline V CDR1 and CDR2: SGHKS, YYEKEE (reference sequence). The CDR3 DNA reads TGTGCCAGCAGTCATACCTACGAGCAGTACTTC. It encodes CASSHTYEQYF.

This clonotype was recorded a few times. The chain carries TRBV5-1 and TRBJ2-7; no definite D call. This CDR3 is 12 amino acids long. Trimming took off 0 bases at V and 6 bases at J, with 7 bases between the two ends. Germline V lookup: CDR1 SGHRS, CDR2 YFSETQ. The CDR3 DNA sequence: TGCGCCAGCAGCTTGGAGGGTTCCGAGCAGTACTTC. Amino acid sequence: CASSLEGSEQYF.

This clonotype was seen a few times. The chain is built from TRBV6-4 and TRBJ2-7; the match to TRBD1 covers 10 bases. The germline V gene encodes CDR1 MRHNA and CDR2 SNTAGT. The CDR3 totals 15 residues. V was clipped by 6 bases and J by 4 bases; unmatched bases: 9. In nucleotides, the CDR3 is TGTGCCAGCAGCCCGTCGGGACAGGGGATATACGAGCAGTACTTC. Translated: CASSPSGQGIYEQYF.

V gene TRBV29-1 combines with J gene TRBJ1-2, with D hard to call. Germline V gene sequence: CDR1 SQVTM, CDR2 ANQGSEA. CDR3 length: 14 amino acids. V dropped 3 bases and J dropped 3 bases, with 14 bases sitting between them. CDR3: CSVDERPLDYGYTF. The CDR3 coding sequence is TGCAGCGTTGATGAGAGGCCTCTAGACTATGGCTACACCTTC.

V and J are TRBV19 and TRBJ2-1, with D unresolved. The V gene lost 7 bases and the J gene lost 1 base, with 17 bases spanning the gap. CDR3 length: 16 residues. Germline V lookup: CDR1 LNHDA, CDR2 SQIVND (reference sequence). CDR3 sequence reads: CASKKPDTESYNEQFF. The CDR3 DNA reads as TGTGCCAGTAAGAAACCCGACACGGAGTCCTACAATGAGCAGTTCTTC.

Only a few counts were recorded for this clonotype. The chain employs TRBV25-1 and TRBJ1-2, with a possible D match to TRBD1 (5 bases). CDR3 length: 13 amino acids. V was pared by 5 bases and J by 9 bases, with 16 bases between. Germline V gene sequence: CDR1 MGHDK, CDR2 SYGVNS. The DNA of the CDR3 is TGTGCCAGCAGTTGGGGACTGAGGGCACGCTACACCTTC. Its translation: CASSWGLRARYTF.

This clonotype was counted only a few times. The V call is TRBV7-8, the J call TRBJ2-1; D remains unclear. Germline CDR1 is SGHVS and CDR2 is FQNEAQ. The CDR3 runs 11 residues. The ends were cut back, 2 bases at V and 8 bases at J, with 4 bases in the middle. CDR3 nucleotide sequence: TGTGCCAGCAGCTTAAGCTATGAGCAGTTCTTC. This encodes CASSLSYEQFF.

This sequence joins TRBV5-4 and TRBJ1-6; 9 bases map to TRBD1. This CDR3 is built from 18 residues. Germline V CDR1 and CDR2: SGHNT, YYREEE (reference sequence). The ends lost 2 bases at V and 0 bases at J; junction bases unmatched: 6. CDR3 in amino acids: CASSFGQGTASYNSPLHF. The CDR3 nucleotides are TGTGCCAGCAGCTTCGGACAGGGGACTGCCTCCTATAATTCACCCCTCCACTTT.

This clonotype was recorded a few times. V gene TRBV15 combines with J gene TRBJ2-7, with TRBD2 identical over 9 bases. The V segment lost 5 bases and the J segment 2 bases; nucleotides outside the gene matches: 4. CDR3 size: 14 residues. In germline, CDR1 is LNHNV, CDR2 YYDKDF (reference sequence). The CDR3 reads CATSRSGGTYEQYF. The CDR3 region has the DNA TGTGCCACCAGCCGTAGCGGGGGCACCTACGAGCAGTACTTC. The whole variable domain, filled in from reference TRBV15 and TRBJ2-7, reads DAMVIQNPRYQVTQFGKPVTLSCSQTLNHNVMYWYQQKSSQAPKLLFHYYDKDFNNEADTPDNFQSRRPNTSFCFLDIRSPGLGDTAMYLCATSRSGGTYEQYFGPGTRLTVT.

The chain combines TRBV5-1 with TRBJ1-2; 10 bases align to TRBD1. The germline gives CDR1 SGHRS, CDR2 YFSETQ. The CDR3 covers 13 residues. Trimming at V came to 7 bases and at J to 8 bases, leaving 8 bases not matched to a gene. This chain's CDR3 is CASSPGQGLGYTF. The DNA of the CDR3 is TGCGCCAGCTCCCCGGGACAGGGGTTAGGCTACACCTTC.

Concerning this clonotype: One end of the junction does not line up with germline, which may come from a read error. The chain uses TRBV9 and TRBJ2-2; D call uncertain. Germline-derived CDR1 and CDR2 are SGDLS and YYNGEE. The CDR3 loop spans 12 amino acids. CDR3 sequence (DNA): TGTGGCAGCAGCGTCGGAACCGGGGAGCTGTTTTTT. Translating gives CGSSVGTGELFF.

The chain carries TRBV20-1 and TRBJ2-3; D is uncertain. Germline values: CDR1 DFQATT, CDR2 SNEGSKA (reference sequence). Trimming shortened V by 5 bases and J by 6 bases, and 12 bases separated the two germline ends. The CDR3 is 12 residues long. CDR3 in DNA: TGCAGTGCTTTGAGAGGTGACGATACGCAGTATTTT. Protein sequence: CSALRGDDTQYF.

The rearrangement uses TRBV19 and TRBJ2-3, with D unresolved. The V gene lost 0 bases and the J gene lost 1 base, with 14 bases spanning the gap. The CDR3 contains 17 residues. Germline CDR1 is LNHDA and CDR2 is SQIVND (reference sequence). CDR3 amino acids: CASSIDGVVEGTDTQYF. The CDR3 nucleotides read TGTGCCAGTAGTATAGATGGTGTAGTTGAGGGCACAGATACGCAGTATTTT.

The chain joins TRBV7-9 to TRBJ1-6; D ambiguous. The CDR3 has 11 residues. Germline CDR1 and CDR2: SEHNR and FQNEAQ (reference sequence). The germline V and J ends were trimmed by 3 bases and 9 bases, with 3 bases remaining between them. CDR3 nucleotide sequence: TGTGCCAGCAGCTTTAGTTCACCCCTCCACTTT. Amino acids: CASSFSSPLHF. Based on the CDR3 plus reference TRBV7-9 and TRBJ1-6, the full variable domain is DTGVSQNPRHKITKRGQNVTFRCDPISEHNRLYWYRQTLGQGPEFLTYFQNEAQLEKSRLLSDRFSAERPKGSFSTLEIQRTEQGDSAMYLCASSFSSPLHFGNGTRLTVT.

V gene TRBV4-1 combines with J gene TRBJ2-6; D may be TRBD2 (5 bases). The germline V gene encodes CDR1 MGHRA and CDR2 YSYEKL. The ends were cut back, 4 bases at V and 4 bases at J, with 14 bases in the middle. CDR3 size: 16 residues. CDR3 sequence (DNA): TGCGCCAGCAGCCCCCGTAGTGGCGGGGGGGCCAACGTCCTGACTTTC. It yields the protein CASSPRSGGGANVLTF.

The rearrangement joins TRBV7-2 to TRBJ2-7, with no clear D. This CDR3 is 13 amino acids long. The V end lost 1 base, the J end lost 5 bases, and 9 bases lay between the germline ends. The germline V gene encodes CDR1 SGHTA and CDR2 FQGNSA. The CDR3 spells CASSLVLVHEQYF. In nucleotides, the CDR3 is TGTGCCAGCAGCTTAGTCTTAGTTCACGAGCAGTACTTC.

The CDR3 DNA reads TGTGCCACCAGCAGAGTGCGACAGGGGGTTAACAATGAGCAGTTCTTC. This gives the protein CATSRVRQGVNNEQFF. V and J are TRBV15 and TRBJ2-1, with TRBD1 matching over 9 bases. Germline CDR1 is LNHNV and CDR2 is YYDKDF (reference sequence). This CDR3 has 16 residues. Trimming removed 1 base from V and 5 bases from J; junction bases left unmatched: 6. Full variable domain (remainder filled in from reference TRBV15 and TRBJ2-1): DAMVIQNPRYQVTQFGKPVTLSCSQTLNHNVMYWYQQKSSQAPKLLFHYYDKDFNNEADTPDNFQSRRPNTSFCFLDIRSPGLGDTAMYLCATSRVRQGVNNEQFFGPGTRLTVL.

Concerning this clonotype itself: At one end the junction does not follow the germline gene, possibly because of a read error. The chain recombines TRBV20-1 with TRBJ2-7; 11 bases match TRBD2. CDR3 size: 14 residues. Germline-derived CDR1 and CDR2 are DFQATT and SNEGSKA (reference sequence). CDR3 sequence: CGADLSGGANEQYF. The CDR3 DNA reads as TGCGGTGCTGACCTTAGCGGGGGGGCCAACGAGCAGTACTTC.